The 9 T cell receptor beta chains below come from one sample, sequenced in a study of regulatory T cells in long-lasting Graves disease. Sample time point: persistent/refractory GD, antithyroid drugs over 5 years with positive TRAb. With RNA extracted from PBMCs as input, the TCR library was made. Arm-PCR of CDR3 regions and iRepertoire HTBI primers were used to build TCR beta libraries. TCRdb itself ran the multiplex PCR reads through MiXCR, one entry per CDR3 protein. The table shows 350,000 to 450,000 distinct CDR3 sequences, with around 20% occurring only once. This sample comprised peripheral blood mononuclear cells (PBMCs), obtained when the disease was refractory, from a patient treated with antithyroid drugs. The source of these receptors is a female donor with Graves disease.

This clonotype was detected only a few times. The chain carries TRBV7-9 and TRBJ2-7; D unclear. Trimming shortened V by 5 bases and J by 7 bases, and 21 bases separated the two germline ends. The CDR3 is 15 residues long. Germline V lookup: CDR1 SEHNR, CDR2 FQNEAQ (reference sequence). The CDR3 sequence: CASSGTGVGSREQYF. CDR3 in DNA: TGTGCCAGCAGCGGAACTGGCGTGGGTTCGAGAGAGCAGTACTTC.

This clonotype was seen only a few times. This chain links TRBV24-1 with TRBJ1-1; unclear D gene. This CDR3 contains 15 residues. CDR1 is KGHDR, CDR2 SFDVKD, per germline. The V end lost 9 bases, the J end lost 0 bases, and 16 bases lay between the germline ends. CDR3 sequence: CATPNGRAMNTEAFF. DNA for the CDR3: TGTGCCACCCCCAACGGGAGGGCGATGAACACTGAAGCTTTCTTT.

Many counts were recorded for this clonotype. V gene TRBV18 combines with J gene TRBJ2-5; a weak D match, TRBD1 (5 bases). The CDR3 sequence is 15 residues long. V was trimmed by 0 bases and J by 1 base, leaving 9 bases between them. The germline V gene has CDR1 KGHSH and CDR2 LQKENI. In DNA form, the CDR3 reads TGTGCCAGCTCACCACCGAAAACAGGCCAAGAGACCCAGTACTTC. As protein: CASSPPKTGQETQYF. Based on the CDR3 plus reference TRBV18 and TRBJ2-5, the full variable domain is NAGVMQNPRHLVRRRGQEARLRCSPMKGHSHVYWYRQLPEEGLKFMVYLQKENIIDESGMPKERFSAEFPKEGPSILRIQQVVRGDSAAYFCASSPPKTGQETQYFGPGTRLLVL.

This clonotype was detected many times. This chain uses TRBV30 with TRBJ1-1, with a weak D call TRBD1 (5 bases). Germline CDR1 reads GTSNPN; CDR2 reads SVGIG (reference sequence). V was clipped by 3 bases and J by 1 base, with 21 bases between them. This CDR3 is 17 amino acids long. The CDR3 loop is CAWSDRGRTRRNTEAFF. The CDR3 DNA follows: TGTGCCTGGAGCGATAGGGGACGGACTCGAAGGAACACTGAAGCTTTCTTT.

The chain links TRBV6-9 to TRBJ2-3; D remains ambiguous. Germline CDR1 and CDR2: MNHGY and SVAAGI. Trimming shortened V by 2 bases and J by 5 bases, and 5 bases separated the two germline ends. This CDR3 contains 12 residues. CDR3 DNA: TGTGCCAGCAGTTATGTTAAAGATACGCAGTATTTT. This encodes CASSYVKDTQYF.

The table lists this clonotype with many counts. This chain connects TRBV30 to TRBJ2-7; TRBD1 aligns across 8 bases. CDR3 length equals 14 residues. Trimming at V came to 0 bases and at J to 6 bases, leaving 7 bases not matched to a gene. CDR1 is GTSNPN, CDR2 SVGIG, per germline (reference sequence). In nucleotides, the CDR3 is TGTGCCTGGAGTGTACTGGCAGGGGGCGGCGAGCAGTACTTC. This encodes CAWSVLAGGGEQYF.

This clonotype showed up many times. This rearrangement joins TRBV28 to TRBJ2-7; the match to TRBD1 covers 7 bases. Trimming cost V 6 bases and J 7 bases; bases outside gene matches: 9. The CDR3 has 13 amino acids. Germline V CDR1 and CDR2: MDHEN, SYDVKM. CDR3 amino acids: CASSPRTGQEQYF. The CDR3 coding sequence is TGTGCCAGCAGCCCTAGGACAGGCCAGGAGCAGTACTTC.

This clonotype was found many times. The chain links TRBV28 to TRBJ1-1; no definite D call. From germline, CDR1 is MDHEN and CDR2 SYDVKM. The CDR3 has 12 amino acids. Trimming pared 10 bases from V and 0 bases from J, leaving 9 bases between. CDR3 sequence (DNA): TGTGCCACTAAAAAATTGAACACTGAAGCTTTCTTT. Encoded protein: CATKKLNTEAFF.

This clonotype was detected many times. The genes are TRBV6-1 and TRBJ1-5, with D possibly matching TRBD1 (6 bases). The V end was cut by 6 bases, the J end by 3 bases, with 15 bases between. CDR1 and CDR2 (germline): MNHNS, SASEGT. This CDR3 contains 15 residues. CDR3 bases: TGTGCCAGCAGCATGGACAGAGGGTTCAATCAGCCCCAGCATTTT. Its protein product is CASSMDRGFNQPQHF.